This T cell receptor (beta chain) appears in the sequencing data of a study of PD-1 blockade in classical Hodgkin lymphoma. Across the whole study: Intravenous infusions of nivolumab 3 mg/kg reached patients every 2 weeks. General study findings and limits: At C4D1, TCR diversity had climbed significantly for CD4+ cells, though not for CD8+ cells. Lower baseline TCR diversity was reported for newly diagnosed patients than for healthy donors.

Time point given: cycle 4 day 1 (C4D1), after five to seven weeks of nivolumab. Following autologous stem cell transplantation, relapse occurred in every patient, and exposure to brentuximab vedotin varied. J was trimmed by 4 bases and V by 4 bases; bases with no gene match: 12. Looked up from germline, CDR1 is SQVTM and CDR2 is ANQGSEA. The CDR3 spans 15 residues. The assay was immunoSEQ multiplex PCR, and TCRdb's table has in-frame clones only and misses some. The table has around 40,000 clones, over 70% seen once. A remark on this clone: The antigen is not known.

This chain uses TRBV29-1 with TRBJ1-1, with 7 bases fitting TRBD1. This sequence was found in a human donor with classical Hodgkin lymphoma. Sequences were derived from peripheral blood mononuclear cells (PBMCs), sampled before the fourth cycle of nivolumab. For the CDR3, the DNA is TGCAGCGTTGCCAGACAGGGAGCGAATCCCACTGAAGCTTTCTTT. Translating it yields CSVARQGANPTEAFF.